What follows are 11 T cell receptor beta chains derived from one specimen sequenced in a study of cytomegalovirus exposure and HLA in healthy donors. It was with 60 Vbeta and 13 Jbeta primers that the PCR ran. Profiled with immunoSEQ multiplex PCR; TCRdb holds only in-frame clones, not every one. The table shows about 170,000 clones, with approximately 65% occurring only once. Sequenced sample: PBMCs. These receptors came from a man in his forties in good health and CMV-seronegative.

The chain has TRBV27 and TRBJ2-5, with a tentative D call TRBD1 (6 bases). The J call may be mistaken, given a closer DNA end match to TRBJ2-7. The germline gives CDR1 MNHEY, CDR2 SMNVEV (reference sequence). CDR3 length: 14 amino acids. The CDR3 is CASSFSDRPYEQYF. DNA of the CDR3: TGTGCCAGCAGTTTCTCGGACAGACCCTACGAGCAGTACTTC.

This sequence joins TRBV4-1 and TRBJ2-5, with D tentatively TRBD2 (5 bases). Trimming cost V 0 bases and J 0 bases, with 14 bases left between them. Germline loops: CDR1 MGHRA, CDR2 YSYEKL. This CDR3 comprises 17 residues. CDR3 bases: TGCGCCAGCAGCCAAGATGAGCTAGCATCGTACCAAGAGACCCAGTACTTC. This encodes CASSQDELASYQETQYF.

The gene calls are TRBV2 and TRBJ2-7; TRBD1 aligns across 10 bases. This CDR3 has 17 residues. Germline V gene sequence: CDR1 SNHLY, CDR2 FYNNEI. Unmatched junction bases numbered 7, after V lost 2 bases and J lost 0 bases. The CDR3: CASSERTGGRSSYEQYF. The CDR3 nucleotides read TGTGCCAGCAGTGAACGGACAGGGGGACGAAGCTCCTACGAGCAGTACTTC.

The chain combines TRBV7-9 with TRBJ2-7; 10 bases fit TRBD2. This CDR3 spans 16 amino acids. The V and J ends lost 4 bases and 3 bases, in that order; junction bases with no gene match: 9. Looked up from germline, CDR1 is SEHNR and CDR2 is FQNEAQ (reference sequence). The CDR3 nucleotides are TGTGCCAGCAGCTCCCCGACTAGCGGGCGGATCTACGAGCAGTACTTC. This encodes CASSSPTSGRIYEQYF.

The chain couples TRBV6-1 to TRBJ2-2; D possibly corresponds to TRBD1 (6 bases). V lost 7 bases, J lost 1 base, and 13 bases lay in between. The CDR3 is made up of 15 amino acids. The germline V gene encodes CDR1 MNHNS and CDR2 SASEGT. The CDR3 here is CASTTGRVNTGELFF. The DNA of the CDR3 is TGTGCCAGCACGACAGGTCGGGTGAACACCGGGGAGCTGTTTTTT.

The V and J genes are TRBV29-1 and TRBJ1-3; D gene ambiguous. Trimming removed 5 bases at V and 0 bases at J, with 8 bases between. The CDR3 contains 13 residues. Germline V gene data show CDR1 as SQVTM and CDR2 as ANQGSEA. In DNA, the CDR3 is TGCAGCGTTAGACTCGGCTCTGGAAACACCATATATTTT. Translating it yields CSVRLGSGNTIYF. The full variable domain, completed using reference TRBV29-1 and TRBJ1-3, is SAVISQKPSRDICQRGTSLTIQCQVDSQVTMMFWYRQQPGQSLTLIATANQGSEATYESGFVIDKFPISRPNLTFSTLTVSNMSPEDSSIYLCSVRLGSGNTIYFGEGSWLTVV.

V usage is TRBV7-9 and J usage is TRBJ1-5; D perhaps matches TRBD1 (5 bases). CDR3 length: 16 residues. The V and J ends lost 0 bases and 2 bases respectively, with 11 bases between them. Germline loops: CDR1 SEHNR, CDR2 FQNEAQ (reference sequence). The chain's CDR3 is CASSLARGDGNQPQHF. The CDR3 DNA reads TGTGCCAGCAGCTTAGCGCGGGGGGATGGCAATCAGCCCCAGCATTTT.

The chain couples TRBV7-6 to TRBJ1-4, with D maybe TRBD1 (5 bases). V shed 0 bases and J shed 5 bases, with 7 bases lying between them. In germline, CDR1 is SGHVS, CDR2 FNYEAQ. The CDR3 is 14 amino acids. In DNA form, the CDR3 reads TGTGCCAGCAGCTTAGCGGGGGGGAATGAAAAACTGTTTTTT. This translates into CASSLAGGNEKLFF. The variable domain in full, completed from reference TRBV7-6 and TRBJ1-4, reads GAGVSQSPRYKVTKRGQDVALRCDPISGHVSLYWYRQALGQGPEFLTYFNYEAQQDKSGLPNDRFSAERPEGSISTLTIQRTEQRDSAMYRCASSLAGGNEKLFFGSGTQLSVL.

The chain is built from TRBV29-1 and TRBJ2-5, with D perhaps matching TRBD2 (5 bases). The end of the DNA fits TRBJ2-7 better, so the J call may be wrong. Germline loops: CDR1 SQVTM, CDR2 ANQGSEA. The CDR3 spans 13 residues. In nucleotides, the CDR3 is TGCAGCGTTGTCACCGGGCGGGCCTACGAGCAGTACTTC. It is translated as CSVVTGRAYEQYF.

CDR3 DNA sequence: TGCAGCGTGGGACAGGGGAACTCTGGAAACACCATATATTTT. Protein product: CSVGQGNSGNTIYF. This chain links TRBV29-1 with TRBJ1-3; 10 bases are shared with TRBD1. The CDR3 runs to 14 residues. CDR1 and CDR2 (germline): SQVTM, ANQGSEA. J was trimmed by 0 bases and V by 6 bases; bases with no gene match: 2.

This clone was counted only a few times. The V call is TRBV6-1, the J call TRBJ1-5, with a weak D call TRBD1 (6 bases). The CDR3 runs to 14 residues. Germline V gives CDR1 MNHNS, CDR2 SASEGT. V shed 1 base and J shed 3 bases, with 7 bases lying between them. This CDR3 is CASSEDRVNQPQHF. The CDR3 region has the DNA TGTGCCAGCAGTGAAGACAGGGTCAATCAGCCCCAGCATTTT.